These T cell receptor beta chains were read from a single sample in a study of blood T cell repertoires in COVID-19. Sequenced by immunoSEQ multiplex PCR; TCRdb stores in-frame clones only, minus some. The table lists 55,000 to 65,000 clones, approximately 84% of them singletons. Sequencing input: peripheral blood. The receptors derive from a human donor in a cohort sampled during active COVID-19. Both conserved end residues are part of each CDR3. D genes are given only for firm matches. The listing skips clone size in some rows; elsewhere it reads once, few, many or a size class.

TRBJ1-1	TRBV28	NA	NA	TGTGCCAGCAGTTCTCCTCAGACAGGTCACACTGAAGCTTTCTTT	CASSSPQTGHTEAFF
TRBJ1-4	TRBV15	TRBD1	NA	TGTGCCACCAGCACAAGGACAGGGGGCTTAACTAATGAAAAACTGTTTTTT	CATSTRTGGLTNEKLFF
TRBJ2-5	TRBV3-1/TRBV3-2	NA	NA	TGTGCCAGCGCATTAGTAGCTTCTGAGACCCAGTACTTC	CASALVASETQYF
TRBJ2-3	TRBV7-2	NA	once	TGTGCCAGCAGCTTAGCGCTGGGCGGGGGCGGCACAGATACGCAGTATTTT	CASSLALGGGGTDTQYF
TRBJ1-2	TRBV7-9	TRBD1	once	TGTGCCAGCAGCCTGAGGACAGGGATGGATGGCTACACCTTC	CASSLRTGMDGYTF
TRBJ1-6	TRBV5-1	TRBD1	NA	TGCGCCAGCAGCTTGGCGACAGGGGGCGCGGAATCACCCCTCCACTTT	CASSLATGGAESPLHF
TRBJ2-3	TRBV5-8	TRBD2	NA	TGTGCCAGCAGCTTGACAGGTCGACTAGCGGGAGGGCAAACGCAGTATTTT	CASSLTGRLAGGQTQYF
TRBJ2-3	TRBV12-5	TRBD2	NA	TGTGCTAGTGCTATAGACGCGGGGGGGGATACGCAGTATTTT	CASAIDAGGDTQYF
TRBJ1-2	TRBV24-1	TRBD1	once	TGTGCCACCAGTGACCCGGGACAGGGAAACTATGGCTACACCTTC	CATSDPGQGNYGYTF
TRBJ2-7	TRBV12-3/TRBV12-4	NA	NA	TGTGCCAGCAGTTTATTGAGTGGCTACGAGCAGTACTTC	CASSLLSGYEQYF
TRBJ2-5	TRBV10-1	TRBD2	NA	TGCGCCAGCCTGCGGAGTAGACGGACAGGGAGACTAGCGGGAGTTCAAGAGACCCAGTACTTC	CASLRSRRTGRLAGVQETQYF
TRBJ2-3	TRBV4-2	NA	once	TGTGCCAGCAGCCAAGCGGGGGAGAGAGATACGCAGTATTTT	CASSQAGERDTQYF
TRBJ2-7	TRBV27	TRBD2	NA	TGTGCCAGCAGTTTGGAGCGGGAGGGCGACGAGCAGTACTTC	CASSLEREGDEQYF
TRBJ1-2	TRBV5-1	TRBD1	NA	TGCGCCAGCAGCTCGACAGGGATCTATGGCTACACCTTC	CASSSTGIYGYTF
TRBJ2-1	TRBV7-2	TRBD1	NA	TGTGCCAGCAGCCCATTCGGGACAGTAAGTGACAATGAGCAGTTCTTC	CASSPFGTVSDNEQFF
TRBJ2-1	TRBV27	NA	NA	TGTGCCAGCAGTTTAAGTTGGGGCCCCTACAATGAGCAGTTCTTC	CASSLSWGPYNEQFF
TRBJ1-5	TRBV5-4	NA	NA	TGTGCCAGCAGCTTGGAAGGGGCTCAGCCCCAGCATTTT	CASSLEGAQPQHF
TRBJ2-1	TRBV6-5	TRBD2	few	TGTGCCACCCGGGGGTCGCGGGGGGCCAATGAGCAGTTCTTC	CATRGSRGANEQFF
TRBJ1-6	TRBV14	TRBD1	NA	TGTGCCAGCAGCCAGTTCCGGGACAGCGGAAATAATTCACCCCTCCACTTT	CASSQFRDSGNNSPLHF
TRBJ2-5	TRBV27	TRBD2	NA	TGTGCCAGCAGTCCCTCTATGGGAGCGGGGAAAGAGACCCAGTACTTC	CASSPSMGAGKETQYF
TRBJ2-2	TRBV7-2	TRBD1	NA	TGTGCCAGCAGCTCCACAGGGGGCCACGGGGAGCTGTTTTTT	CASSSTGGHGELFF
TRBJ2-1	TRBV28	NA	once	TGTGCCAGCAGTTTTAGCGGAACTCTTTCCTACAATGAGCAGTTCTTC	CASSFSGTLSYNEQFF
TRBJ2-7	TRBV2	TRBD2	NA	TGTGCCAGCAAGGCAACTAGCGGGAGCAACGAGCAGTACTTC	CASKATSGSNEQYF
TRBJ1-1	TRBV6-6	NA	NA	TGTGCCAGCAGTTACTCGGAGTACACTGAAGCTTTCTTT	CASSYSEYTEAFF
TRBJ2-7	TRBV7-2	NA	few	TGTGCCAGCAGCTTCGGACAGTTTCGCGAGCAGTACTTC	CASSFGQFREQYF
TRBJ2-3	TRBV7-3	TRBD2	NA	TGTGCCAGCAGCTATCTTTTTGCGGGAGGCCCAGATACGCAGTATTTT	CASSYLFAGGPDTQYF
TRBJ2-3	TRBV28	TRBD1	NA	TGTGCCAGCAAAATACAGGGGGCTTATACAGATACGCAGTATTTT	CASKIQGAYTDTQYF
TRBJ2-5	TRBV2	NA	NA	TGTGCCAGCACGGACAGAAGCCAAGAGACCCAGTACTTC	CASTDRSQETQYF
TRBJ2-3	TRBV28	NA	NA	TGTGCCACGAGGTGGAGGGAGGCCGAAGATACGCAGTATTTT	CATRWREAEDTQYF
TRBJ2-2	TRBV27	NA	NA	TGTGCCACAAGCCCCACTACTGGGCGGGCCTCCACCGGGGAGCTGTTTTTT	CATSPTTGRASTGELFF
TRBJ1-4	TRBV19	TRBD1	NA	TGTGCCAGTAGTGGCCTAGGGACAGGGGGGAATGAAAAACTGTTTTTT	CASSGLGTGGNEKLFF
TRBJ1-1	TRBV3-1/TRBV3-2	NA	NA	TGTGCCAGCAGCCAAGGTCCGAGTAAAGACACTGAAGCTTTCTTT	CASSQGPSKDTEAFF
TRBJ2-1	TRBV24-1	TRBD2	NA	TGTGCCACCAGTGATAGCGGGAGTATATCCTACAATGAGCAGTTCTTC	CATSDSGSISYNEQFF
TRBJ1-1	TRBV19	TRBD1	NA	TGTGCCAGTAGTCTTCCGGGACAGGGGGCTGAAGCTTTCTTT	CASSLPGQGAEAFF
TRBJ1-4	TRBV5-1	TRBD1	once	TGCGCCAGCAGCTTCGCCGGGACAGGGGAGGAAAAACTGTTTTTT	CASSFAGTGEEKLFF
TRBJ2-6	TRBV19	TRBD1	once	TGTGCCAGTAGGTCGGGACAGGGGTTAGCTGGGGCCAACGTCCTGACTTTC	CASRSGQGLAGANVLTF
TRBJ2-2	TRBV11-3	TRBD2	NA	TGTGCCAGCAGCTTCGGGGGGGCGCTCCTAACGAACACCGGGGAGCTGTTTTTT	CASSFGGALLTNTGELFF
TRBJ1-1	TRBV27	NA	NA	TGTGCCAGCAGTTTCTCACAGGGTATAACTGAAGCTTTCTTT	CASSFSQGITEAFF
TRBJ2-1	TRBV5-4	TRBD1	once	TGTGCCAGCAGCTTGGACGGGACAGTCTCCTACAATGAGCAGTTCTTC	CASSLDGTVSYNEQFF
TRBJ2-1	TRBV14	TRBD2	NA	TGTGCCAGCAGCCAAGAGGGGGGGGTTAGGCAGTTCTTC	CASSQEGGVRQFF
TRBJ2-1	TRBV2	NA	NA	TGTGCCAGCAGTCCTAGGGGCTACAATGAGCAGTTCTTC	CASSPRGYNEQFF
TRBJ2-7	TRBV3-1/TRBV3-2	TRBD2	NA	TGTGCCAGCAGCCCCAGGGGGGGACTAGCGGGCTCCTACGAGCAGTACTTC	CASSPRGGLAGSYEQYF
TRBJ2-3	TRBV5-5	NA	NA	TGTGCCAGCAGCCCTGATTTGAGGACAGATACGCAGTATTTT	CASSPDLRTDTQYF
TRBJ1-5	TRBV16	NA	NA	TGTGCCAGCAGCGTTCGGCGGGGGCCCCAGCATTTT	CASSVRRGPQHF